The 6 T cell receptor beta chains below all came from one sample that was sequenced in a study (dated by TCRdb to about 2016). The method behind the library was RT-PCR. The sequencing machine was an Illumina MiSeq. The raw public data were reprocessed by TCRdb itself: fastp quality trimming at Q25, MiXCR clonotype calling, in-frame beta chains only. Rows matching on CDR3 protein sequence are summarized as one entry with the most common DNA and genes. The sample includes about 680,000 distinct CDR3 sequences, with 12% to 15% observed a single time. The ten biggest clones cover 3.6% of the sample. The source material was memory CD4+ T cells from blood. All receptors come from a female donor in good health, serving as a healthy control.

Only a few counts were recorded for this clonotype. The rearrangement uses TRBV5-1 and TRBJ2-7; the D gene is possibly TRBD2 (6 bases). From germline, CDR1 is SGHRS and CDR2 YFSETQ. The CDR3 is made up of 14 amino acids. The V and J ends lost 0 bases and 3 bases respectively, with 10 bases between them. The CDR3 sequence: CASSLGGDFYEQYF. DNA of the CDR3: TGCGCCAGCAGCTTGGGTGGGGACTTCTACGAGCAGTACTTC.

V usage is TRBV18 and J usage is TRBJ1-1, with D maybe TRBD1 (6 bases). Between the trimmed V and J ends, which lost 3 bases and 0 bases, there was a span of 17 bases. Per the germline V gene, CDR1 is KGHSH and CDR2 is LQKENI. This CDR3 contains 17 residues. CDR3: CASSPQGGGAVNTEAFF. CDR3 DNA sequence: TGTGCCAGCTCACCTCAGGGAGGGGGGGCTGTGAACACTGAAGCTTTCTTT.

This clonotype was seen a handful of times. This chain joins TRBV20-1 and TRBJ1-5; TRBD1 is a possible D gene (5 bases). V was shortened by 7 bases and J by 6 bases, with 13 bases between the two germline ends. CDR3 length equals 12 residues. CDR1 is DFQATT and CDR2 is SNEGSKA in the germline V gene (reference sequence). In DNA, the CDR3 is TGCAGTGGGCAGGGCGGGCTTCAGCCCCAGCATTTT. Translating it yields CSGQGGLQPQHF.

This clonotype was counted ten times or more. A read error may account for a junction end that differs from germline. The CDR3 region is CASTDSPGGQETQYF. The CDR3 coding sequence is TGTGCTAGCACTGACTCTCCAGGGGGCCAAGAGACCCAGTACTTC. The J gene is TRBJ2-5, the V gene TRBV7-7, with 7 bases fitting TRBD1. Germline V CDR1 and CDR2: SSHAT, FNYEAQ (reference sequence). The CDR3 covers 15 residues. The full variable domain, completed using reference TRBV7-7 and TRBJ2-5, is GAGVSQSPRYKVTKRGQDVTLRCDPISSHATLYWYQQALGQGPEFLTYFNYEAQPDKSGLPSDRFSAERPEGSISTLTIQRTEQRDSAMYRCASTDSPGGQETQYFGPGTRLLVL.

This clonotype was found a few times. The chain is built from TRBV4-3 and TRBJ2-7; D might be TRBD1 (6 bases). Trimming pared 1 base from V and 4 bases from J, leaving 11 bases between. The CDR3 extends over 14 amino acids. Germline V CDR1 and CDR2: LGHNA, YSLEER. The CDR3 DNA follows: TGCGCCAGCAGCCAAGTCCAGGGGCGTTACGAGCAGTACTTC. Residues: CASSQVQGRYEQYF.

A remark on this clonotype: A much larger clone is a single base away; this may be a read error. The V call is TRBV12-3 or TRBV12-4, the J call TRBJ2-2, with D maybe TRBD2 (6 bases). V dropped 0 bases and J dropped 10 bases, with 15 bases sitting between them. CDR3 size: 15 residues. In DNA form, the CDR3 reads TGTGCCAGCAGTTTAGCGCGGTCTGGGGAGGCGGAGCTGTTTTTT. Translated, it gives CASSLARSGEAELFF.